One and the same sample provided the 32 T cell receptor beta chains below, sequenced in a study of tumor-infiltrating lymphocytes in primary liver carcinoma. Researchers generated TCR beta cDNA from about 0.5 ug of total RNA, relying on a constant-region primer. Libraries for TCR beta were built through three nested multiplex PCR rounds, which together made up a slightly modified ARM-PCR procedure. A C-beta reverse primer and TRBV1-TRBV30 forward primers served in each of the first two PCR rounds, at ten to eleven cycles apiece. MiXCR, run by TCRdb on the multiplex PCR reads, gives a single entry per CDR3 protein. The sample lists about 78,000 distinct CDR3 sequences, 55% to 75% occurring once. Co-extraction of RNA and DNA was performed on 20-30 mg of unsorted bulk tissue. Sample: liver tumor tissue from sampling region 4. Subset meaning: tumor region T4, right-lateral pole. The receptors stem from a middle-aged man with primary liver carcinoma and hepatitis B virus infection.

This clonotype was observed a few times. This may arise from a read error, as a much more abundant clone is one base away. In DNA, the CDR3 is TGTGCCAGCAGCTCGGAAGTCACTGAAGCTTTCTTT. Translating gives CASSSEVTEAFF. J is TRBJ1-1 and V is TRBV5-4; no definite D call. Germline CDR1 reads SGHNT; CDR2 reads YYREEE (reference sequence). Trimming left V 3 bases short and J 4 bases short, with 7 bases between. The CDR3 spans 12 residues.

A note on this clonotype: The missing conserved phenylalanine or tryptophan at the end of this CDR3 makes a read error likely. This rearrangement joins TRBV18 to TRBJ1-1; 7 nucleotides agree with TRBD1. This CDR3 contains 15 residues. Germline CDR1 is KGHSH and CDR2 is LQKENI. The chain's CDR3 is CANSPRQGVNTEAFL. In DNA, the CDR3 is TGTGCCAACTCACCAAGACAGGGCGTGAACACTGAAGCTTTCCTT.

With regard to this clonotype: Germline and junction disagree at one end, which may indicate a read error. In nucleotides, the CDR3 is TGTGCCAGCAGCCACACAAGGGACTCCTACGAGCAGTATTTC. Protein product: CASSHTRDSYEQYF. The V gene is TRBV11-2, the J gene TRBJ2-7; perhaps TRBD2 as D (6 bases). The CDR3 length is 14 residues. Per the germline V gene, CDR1 is SGHAT and CDR2 is FQNNGV.

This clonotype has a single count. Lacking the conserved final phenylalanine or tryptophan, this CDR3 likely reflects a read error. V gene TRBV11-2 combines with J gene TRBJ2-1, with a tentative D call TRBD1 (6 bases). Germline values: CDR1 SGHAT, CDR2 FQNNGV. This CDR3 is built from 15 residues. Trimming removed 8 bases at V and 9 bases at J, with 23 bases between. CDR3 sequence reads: CASVLGDLRGREQFL. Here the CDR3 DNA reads TGTGCCAGCGTACTAGGGGACCTCAGGGGACGTGAGCAGTTCTTG.

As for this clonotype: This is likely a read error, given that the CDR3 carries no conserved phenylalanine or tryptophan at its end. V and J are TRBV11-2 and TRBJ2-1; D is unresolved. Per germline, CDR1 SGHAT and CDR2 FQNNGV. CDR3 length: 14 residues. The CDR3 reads CASSSAGPGNDQFL. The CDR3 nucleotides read TGTGCCAGCAGTTCAGCAGGCCCTGGGAATGATCAGTTCCTC.

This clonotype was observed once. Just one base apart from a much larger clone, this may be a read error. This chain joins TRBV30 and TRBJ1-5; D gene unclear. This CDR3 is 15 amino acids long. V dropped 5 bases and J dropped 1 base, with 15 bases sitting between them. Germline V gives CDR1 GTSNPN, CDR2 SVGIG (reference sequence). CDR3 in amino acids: CAWSRNHRSNQPQHF. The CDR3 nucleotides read TGTGCCTGGTCACGGAATCACAGAAGCAATCAGCCCCAGCATTTT.

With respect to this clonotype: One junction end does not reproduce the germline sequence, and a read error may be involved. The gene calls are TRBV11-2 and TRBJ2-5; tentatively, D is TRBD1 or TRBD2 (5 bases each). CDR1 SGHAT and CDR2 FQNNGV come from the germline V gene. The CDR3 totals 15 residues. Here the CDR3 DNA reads TGTGCCAACAGCTTAAAGCCCGGGGACGGGGAGACCCAATACTTC. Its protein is CANSLKPGDGETQYF.

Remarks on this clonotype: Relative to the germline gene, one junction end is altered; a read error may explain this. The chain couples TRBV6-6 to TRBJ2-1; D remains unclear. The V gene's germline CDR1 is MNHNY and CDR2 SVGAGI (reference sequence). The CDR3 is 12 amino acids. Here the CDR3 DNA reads TGTGCGAGCAGTTATACTTACTATGAGCAGTTCTTC. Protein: CASSYTYYEQFF.

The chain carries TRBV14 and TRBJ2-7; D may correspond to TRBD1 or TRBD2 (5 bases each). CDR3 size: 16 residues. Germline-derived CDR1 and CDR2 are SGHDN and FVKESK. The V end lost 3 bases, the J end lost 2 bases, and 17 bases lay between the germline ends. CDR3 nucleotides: TGTGCCAGCAGCCAGGGATCCGGGACGGAGACCTACGAGCAGTACTTC. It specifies CASSQGSGTETYEQYF. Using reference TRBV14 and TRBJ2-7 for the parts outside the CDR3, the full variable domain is EAGVTQFPSHSVIEKGQTVTLRCDPISGHDNLYWYRRVMGKEIKFLLHFVKESKQDESGMPNNRFLAERTGGTYSTLKVQPAELEDSGVYFCASSQGSGTETYEQYFGPGTRLTVT.

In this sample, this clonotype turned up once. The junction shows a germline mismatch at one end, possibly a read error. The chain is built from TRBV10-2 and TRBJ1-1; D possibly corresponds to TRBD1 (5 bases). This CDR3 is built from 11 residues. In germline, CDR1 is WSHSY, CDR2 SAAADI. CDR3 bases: TGCGCCTGCAGCGAGGGGACTGAGGCTTTCTTT. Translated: CACSEGTEAFF.

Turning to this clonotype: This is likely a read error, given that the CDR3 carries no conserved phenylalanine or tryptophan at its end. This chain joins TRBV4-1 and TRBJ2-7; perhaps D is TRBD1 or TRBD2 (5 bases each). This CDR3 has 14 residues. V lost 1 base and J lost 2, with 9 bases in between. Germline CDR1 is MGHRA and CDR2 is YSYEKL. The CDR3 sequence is CASSQGMGPYEQYI. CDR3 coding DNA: TGCGCCAGCAGCCAAGGAATGGGACCCTACGAGCAGTACATC.

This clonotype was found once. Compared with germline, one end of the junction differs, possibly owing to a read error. In DNA form, the CDR3 reads TGTGCCATCAGCTTGGGCTGGGGGCCAGATACGCGGTATTTT. It yields the protein CAISLGWGPDTRYF. The gene calls are TRBV10-3 and TRBJ2-3; maybe TRBD1 (6 bases). The germline gives CDR1 ENHRY, CDR2 SYGVKD. The CDR3 contains 14 residues.

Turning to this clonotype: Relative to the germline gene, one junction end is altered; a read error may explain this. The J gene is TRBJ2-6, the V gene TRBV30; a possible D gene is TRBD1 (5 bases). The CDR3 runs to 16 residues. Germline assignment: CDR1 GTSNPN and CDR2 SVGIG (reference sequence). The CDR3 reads CVWSPQVFSGASVLTF. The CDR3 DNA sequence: TGTGTCTGGAGTCCGCAGGTCTTCTCTGGGGCCAGCGTCCTGACTTTC. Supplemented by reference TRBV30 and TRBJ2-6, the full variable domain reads SQTIHQWPATLVQPVGSPLSLECTVEGTSNPNLYWYRQAAGRGLQLLFYSVGIGQISSEVPQNLSASRPQDRQFILSSKKLLLSDSGFYLCVWSPQVFSGASVLTFGAGSRLTVL.

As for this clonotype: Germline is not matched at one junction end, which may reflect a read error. DNA for the CDR3: TGCATCCCGAACCCCGACAGCACAAAAGCCAATAACATTCAGTACTTC. Its translation: CIPNPDSTKANNIQYF. The chain has TRBV29-1 and TRBJ2-4, with a possible D match to TRBD1 (5 bases). This CDR3 contains 16 residues. In germline, CDR1 is SQVTM, CDR2 ANQGSEA.

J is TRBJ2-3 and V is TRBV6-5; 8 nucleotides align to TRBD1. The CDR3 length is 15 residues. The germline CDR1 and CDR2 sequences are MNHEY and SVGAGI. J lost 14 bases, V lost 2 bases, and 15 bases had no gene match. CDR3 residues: CASSYRDRSTDTLYF. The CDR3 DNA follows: TGTGCCAGCAGTTACCGGGACAGGTCCACAGATACGTTGTATTTT.

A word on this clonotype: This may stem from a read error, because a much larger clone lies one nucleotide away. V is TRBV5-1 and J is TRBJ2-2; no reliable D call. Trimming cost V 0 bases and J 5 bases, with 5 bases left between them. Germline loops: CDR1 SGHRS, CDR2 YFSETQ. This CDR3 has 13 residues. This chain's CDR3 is CASSLVETGELFF. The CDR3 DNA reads TGCGCCAGCAGCTTGGTCGAGACCGGGGAGCTGTTTTTT. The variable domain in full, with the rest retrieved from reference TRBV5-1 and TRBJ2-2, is KAGVTQTPRYLIKTRGQQVTLSCSPISGHRSVSWYQQTPGQGLQFLFEYFSETQRNKGNFPGRFSGRQFSNSRSEMNVSTLELGDSALYLCASSLVETGELFFGEGSRLTVL.

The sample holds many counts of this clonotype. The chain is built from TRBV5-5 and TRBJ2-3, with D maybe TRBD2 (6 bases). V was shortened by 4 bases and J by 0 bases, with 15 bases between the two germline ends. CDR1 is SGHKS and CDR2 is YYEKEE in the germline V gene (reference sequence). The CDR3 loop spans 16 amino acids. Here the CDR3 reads CASSHAGRASTDTQYF. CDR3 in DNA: TGTGCCAGCAGCCACGCGGGACGAGCGAGCACAGATACGCAGTATTTT.

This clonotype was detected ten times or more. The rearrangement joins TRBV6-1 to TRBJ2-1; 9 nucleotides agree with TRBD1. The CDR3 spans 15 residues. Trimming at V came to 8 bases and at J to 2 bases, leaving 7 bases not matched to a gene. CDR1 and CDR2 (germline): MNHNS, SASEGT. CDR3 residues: CASQTGTGTYNEQFF. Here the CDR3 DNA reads TGTGCCAGCCAAACCGGGACAGGGACCTACAATGAGCAGTTCTTC.

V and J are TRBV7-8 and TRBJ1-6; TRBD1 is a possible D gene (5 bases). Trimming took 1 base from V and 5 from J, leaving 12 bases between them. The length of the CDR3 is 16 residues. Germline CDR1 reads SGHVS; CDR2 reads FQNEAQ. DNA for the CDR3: TGTGCCAGCAGCTTAGGTCGACAGAAGGATAATTCACCCCTCCACTTT. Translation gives CASSLGRQKDNSPLHF. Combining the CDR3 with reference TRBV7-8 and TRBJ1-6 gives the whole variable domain GAGVSQSPRYKVAKRGQDVALRCDPISGHVSLFWYQQALGQGPEFLTYFQNEAQLDKSGLPSDRFFAERPEGSVSTLKIQRTQQEDSAVYLCASSLGRQKDNSPLHFGNGTRLTVT.

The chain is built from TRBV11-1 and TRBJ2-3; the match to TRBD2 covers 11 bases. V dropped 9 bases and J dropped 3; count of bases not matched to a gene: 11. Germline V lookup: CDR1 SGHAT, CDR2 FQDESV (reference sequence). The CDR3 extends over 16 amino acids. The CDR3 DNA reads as TGTGCCAGTAGCAAGGGACTAGCGGTTACTACAGATACGCAGTATTTT. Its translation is CASSKGLAVTTDTQYF.

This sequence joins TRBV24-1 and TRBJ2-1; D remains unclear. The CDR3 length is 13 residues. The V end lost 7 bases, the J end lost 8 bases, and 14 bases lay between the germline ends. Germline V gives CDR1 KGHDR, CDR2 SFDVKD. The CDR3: CATRGPVVDEQFF. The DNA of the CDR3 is TGTGCCACCAGGGGCCCGGTAGTAGATGAGCAGTTCTTC.

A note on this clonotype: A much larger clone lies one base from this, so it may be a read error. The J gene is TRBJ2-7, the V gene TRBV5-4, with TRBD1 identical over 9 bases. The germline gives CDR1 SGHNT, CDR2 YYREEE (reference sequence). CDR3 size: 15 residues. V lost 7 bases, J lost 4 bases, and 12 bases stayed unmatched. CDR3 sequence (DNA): TGTGCCAGCGGTCCCGGGACAGGGCAAATTTACGAGCAGTACTTC. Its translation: CASGPGTGQIYEQYF.

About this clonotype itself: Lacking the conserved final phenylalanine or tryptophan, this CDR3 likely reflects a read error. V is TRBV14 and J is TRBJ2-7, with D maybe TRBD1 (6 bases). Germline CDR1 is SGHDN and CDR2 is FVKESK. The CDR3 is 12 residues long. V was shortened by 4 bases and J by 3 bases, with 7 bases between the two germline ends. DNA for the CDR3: TGTGCCAGCAGCCTACAGGGCTACGAGCAGTACCTC. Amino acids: CASSLQGYEQYL.

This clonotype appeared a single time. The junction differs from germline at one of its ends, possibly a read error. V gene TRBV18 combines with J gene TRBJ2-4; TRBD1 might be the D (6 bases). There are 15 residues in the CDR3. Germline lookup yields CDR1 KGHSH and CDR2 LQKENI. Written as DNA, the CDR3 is TGTGCCAGCTCACCATTCACTAGGGACAAAAACATTCAGTGCTTC. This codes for CASSPFTRDKNIQCF.

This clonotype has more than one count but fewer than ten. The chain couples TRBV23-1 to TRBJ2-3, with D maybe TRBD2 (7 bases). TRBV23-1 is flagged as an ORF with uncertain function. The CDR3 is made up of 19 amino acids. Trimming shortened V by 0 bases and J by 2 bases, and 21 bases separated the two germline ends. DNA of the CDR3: TGCGCCAGCAGTCAATCGGGGAGGGGGGAAATAACCCTCACAGATACGCAGTATTTT. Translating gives CASSQSGRGEITLTDTQYF.

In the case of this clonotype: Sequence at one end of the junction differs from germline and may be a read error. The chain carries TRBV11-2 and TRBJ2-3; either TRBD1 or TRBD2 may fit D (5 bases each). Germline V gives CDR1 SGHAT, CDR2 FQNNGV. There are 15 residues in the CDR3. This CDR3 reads CASSTGHSETDSQYF. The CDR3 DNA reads TGCGCCAGCAGCACGGGGCATAGCGAGACAGATTCGCAGTATTTT.

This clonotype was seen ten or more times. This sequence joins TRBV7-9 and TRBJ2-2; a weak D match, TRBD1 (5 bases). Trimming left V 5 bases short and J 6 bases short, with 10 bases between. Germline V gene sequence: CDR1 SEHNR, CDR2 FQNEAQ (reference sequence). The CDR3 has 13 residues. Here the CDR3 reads CASSHSGSGELFF. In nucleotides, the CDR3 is TGTGCCAGCAGCCACTCAGGGTCCGGGGAGCTGTTTTTT. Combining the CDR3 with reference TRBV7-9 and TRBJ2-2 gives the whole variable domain DTGVSQNPRHKITKRGQNVTFRCDPISEHNRLYWYRQTLGQGPEFLTYFQNEAQLEKSRLLSDRFSAERPKGSFSTLEIQRTEQGDSAMYLCASSHSGSGELFFGEGSRLTVL.

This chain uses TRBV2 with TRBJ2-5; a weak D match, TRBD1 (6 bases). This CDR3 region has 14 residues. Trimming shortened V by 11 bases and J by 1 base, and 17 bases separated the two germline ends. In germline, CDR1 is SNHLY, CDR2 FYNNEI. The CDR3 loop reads CAGMPGHLQETQYF. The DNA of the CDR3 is TGTGCCGGCATGCCGGGACATCTCCAAGAGACCCAGTACTTC. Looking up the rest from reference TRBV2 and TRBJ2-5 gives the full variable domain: EPEVTQTPSHQVTQMGQEVILRCVPISNHLYFYWYRQILGQKVEFLVSFYNNEISEKSEIFDDQFSVERPDGSNFTLKIRSTKLEDSAMYFCAGMPGHLQETQYFGPGTRLLVL.

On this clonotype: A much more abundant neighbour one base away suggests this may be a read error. The CDR3 DNA follows: TGTGCCAGCAGCCTACAGGACGCCGCAGATACGCAGTATTTT. Residues: CASSLQDAADTQYF. The chain is built from TRBV5-4 and TRBJ2-3, with D maybe TRBD1 (5 bases). Germline loops: CDR1 SGHNT, CDR2 YYREEE (reference sequence). V dropped 4 bases and J dropped 4 bases, with 13 bases sitting between them. There are 14 residues in the CDR3.

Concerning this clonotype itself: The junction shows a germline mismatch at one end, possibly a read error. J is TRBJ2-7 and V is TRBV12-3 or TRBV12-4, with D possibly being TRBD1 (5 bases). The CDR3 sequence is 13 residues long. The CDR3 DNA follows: TGTGCCAGTTTTGTAGGGTCAGGGTACGAGCAGCATTTC. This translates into CASFVGSGYEQHF.

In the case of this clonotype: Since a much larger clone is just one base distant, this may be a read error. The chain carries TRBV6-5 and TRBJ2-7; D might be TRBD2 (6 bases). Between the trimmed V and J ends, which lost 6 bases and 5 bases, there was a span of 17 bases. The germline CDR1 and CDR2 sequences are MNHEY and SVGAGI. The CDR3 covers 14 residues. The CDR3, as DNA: TGTGCCAGCAGCCCCGGGAGTAGCCTCGACGAGCAGTACTTC. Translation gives CASSPGSSLDEQYF.

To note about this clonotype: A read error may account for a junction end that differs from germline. This CDR3 is CSVEDAAGAPRELFF. The CDR3 bases are TGCAGCGTTGAAGATGCCGCGGGAGCCCCCAGGGAACTGTTTTTT. The chain joins TRBV29-1 to TRBJ2-2; 7 nucleotides agree with TRBD2. The CDR3 contains 15 residues. Germline loops: CDR1 SQVTM, CDR2 ANQGSEA.